The 10 T cell receptor beta chains presented below share a single source sample, sequenced in a study of control samples from healthy donors and cancer patients (dated by TCRdb to 2020 to 2021). Library method: the immunoSEQ multiplex PCR assay. Drawn from immuneACCESS, this table holds only the in-frame rearrangements with V and J called that TCRdb kept. Clones are partly lost; checked studies trace under half to an unresolved V gene and leave the rest unexplained. Within this sample are 150,000 to 200,000 clones, with 85% to 95% of them counted one time only. Together, the top ten hold under 8.5% of the sample. Sequenced input: blood. The receptors here all came from a woman aged 40 to 50 in good health.

The genes are TRBV7-9 and TRBJ1-4; possible D gene TRBD1, 5 bases. The CDR3 sequence is 14 residues long. Trimming took off 5 bases at V and 7 bases at J, with 14 bases between the two ends. The germline V gene encodes CDR1 SEHNR and CDR2 FQNEAQ (reference sequence). CDR3 bases: TGTGCCAGCAGCCCCGGGACCTCTTCTGAAAAACTGTTTTTT. Translating gives CASSPGTSSEKLFF.

DNA for the CDR3: TGTGCCAGCAGCTTAGAGGGGACTACATGGAGCCAGCCCCAGCATTTT. It encodes CASSLEGTTWSQPQHF. The chain joins TRBV7-9 to TRBJ1-5, with D perhaps TRBD1 (5 bases). There are 16 residues in the CDR3. V gave up 1 base and J gave up 7 bases, with 17 bases separating them. The germline V gene encodes CDR1 SEHNR and CDR2 FQNEAQ (reference sequence). Complete variable domain (other parts from reference TRBV7-9 and TRBJ1-5): DTGVSQNPRHKITKRGQNVTFRCDPISEHNRLYWYRQTLGQGPEFLTYFQNEAQLEKSRLLSDRFSAERPKGSFSTLEIQRTEQGDSAMYLCASSLEGTTWSQPQHFGDGTRLSIL.

The chain carries TRBV20-1 and TRBJ1-1; D uncertain. The V and J ends lost 3 bases and 6 bases respectively, with 11 bases between them. This CDR3 has 12 residues. Germline assignment: CDR1 DFQATT and CDR2 SNEGSKA (reference sequence). Written as DNA, the CDR3 is TGCAGTGCTAGTTCGGCATCCCCTGAAGCTTTCTTT. Amino acid sequence: CSASSASPEAFF.

The V and J genes are TRBV9 and TRBJ2-4, with 7 bases that match TRBD2. Trimming cost V 4 bases and J 5 bases; bases outside gene matches: 9. Germline V gene lookup returns CDR1 SGDLS and CDR2 YYNGEE. The CDR3 length is 15 residues. The DNA for the CDR3 is TGTGCCAGCAGCCCGTCGCTGGGGAGGGAAAACATTCAGTACTTC. Translation: CASSPSLGRENIQYF.

J is TRBJ1-1 and V is TRBV4-2, with D possibly being TRBD1 (5 bases). This CDR3 is 18 amino acids long. The V end lost 4 bases, the J end lost 2 bases, and 23 bases lay between the germline ends. Germline loops: CDR1 LGHNA, CDR2 YNFKEQ. The CDR3 DNA reads as TGTGCCAGCAGCCGTCAAGCGGGCTCTACAGGTTCCAACACTGAAGCTTTCTTT. Encoded protein: CASSRQAGSTGSNTEAFF.

This chain's CDR3 is CASSSLGPTNEKLFF. Written as DNA, the CDR3 is TGTGCCAGCAGCTCTCTGGGGCCAACTAATGAAAAACTGTTTTTT. This chain uses TRBV5-4 with TRBJ1-4, with D possibly being TRBD1 (5 bases). V was trimmed by 3 bases and J by 0 bases, leaving 9 bases between them. This CDR3 region has 15 residues. Germline values: CDR1 SGHNT, CDR2 YYREEE (reference sequence).

V is TRBV6-6 and J is TRBJ1-2; no firm D call. CDR3 size: 11 residues. Deletions cut 6 bases from V and 4 bases from J, with 6 bases between. CDR1 and CDR2 from the germline V gene are MNHNY and SVGAGI (reference sequence). The CDR3 DNA reads as TGTGCCAGCAGCCCTACCTATGGCTACACCTTC. Protein sequence: CASSPTYGYTF.

This clone was found once. The chain has TRBV4-1 and TRBJ1-6; a possible D gene is TRBD1 (6 bases). Trimming removed 4 bases from V and 6 bases from J, with 16 bases in between. The CDR3 runs 16 residues. The germline V gene has CDR1 MGHRA and CDR2 YSYEKL. The CDR3 nucleotides read TGCGCCAGCAGCCCACGACAGGACCTAAGTAATTCACCCCTCCACTTT. The encoded protein is CASSPRQDLSNSPLHF.

This chain links TRBV6-5 with TRBJ2-3, with TRBD2 identical over 10 bases. The CDR3 totals 15 residues. J was trimmed by 6 bases and V by 4 bases; bases with no gene match: 7. CDR1 MNHEY and CDR2 SVGAGI come from the germline V gene. DNA for the CDR3: TGTGCCAGCAGTTGGCTAGCGGGAGTTAGGGATACGCAGTATTTT. This codes for CASSWLAGVRDTQYF.

The chain carries TRBV30 and TRBJ1-2; D ambiguous. The V and J ends lost 0 bases and 5 bases respectively, with 10 bases between them. The CDR3 extends over 13 amino acids. Looked up from germline, CDR1 is GTSNPN and CDR2 is SVGIG (reference sequence). The chain's CDR3 is CAWSVGDGYGYTF. CDR3 bases: TGTGCCTGGAGTGTGGGAGATGGGTATGGCTACACCTTC. The full variable domain, completed using reference TRBV30 and TRBJ1-2, is SQTIHQWPATLVQPVGSPLSLECTVEGTSNPNLYWYRQAAGRGLQLLFYSVGIGQISSEVPQNLSASRPQDRQFILSSKKLLLSDSGFYLCAWSVGDGYGYTFGSGTRLTVV.